This TCR beta chain was profiled in a study of CD8+ T cells in alopecia areata. At the level of the study: The tofacitinib course ran for 6 to 18 months and was followed by 6 months off drug.

Sequencing relied on a cDNA template that was reverse transcribed from extracted RNA. This table comes from immunoSEQ multiplex PCR, and its TCRdb copy is limited to in-frame clones, with some not included. The sample contains 150,000 to 200,000 clones, around three fifths of which appear only once. Trimming took off 1 base at V and 9 bases at J, with 10 bases between the two ends. Germline assignment: CDR1 SGHDN and CDR2 FVKESK. The CDR3 loop spans 14 amino acids. Documented treatment: oral pan-JAK inhibitor, 5-10 mg twice daily. Collected material from alopecia areata patients comprised lesional scalp punch biopsies and peripheral blood. PBMC-derived CD4+ and CD8+ T cells were sorted.

The chain combines TRBV14 with TRBJ1-6; no reliable D call. The input for sequencing was CD4+ T cells sorted from blood, taken at week 24, from a patient treated with tofacitinib. The receptor was isolated from a human donor with alopecia areata. The CDR3 here is CASSQVWALSPLHF. CDR3 DNA sequence: TGTGCCAGCAGCCAAGTTTGGGCGCTTTCACCCCTCCACTTT.